Shown below are 22 T cell receptor beta chains from a single sample sequenced in a study of blood T cell repertoires in COVID-19. Only in-frame clones appear in the TCRdb table, and some are missing; sequencing was by immunoSEQ multiplex PCR. The sample includes under 150,000 clones, approximately 89% of them seen just once. What was sequenced was peripheral blood. The receptors were sampled from a human donor in a cohort sampled during active COVID-19.

The gene calls are TRBV6-2 or TRBV6-3 and TRBJ1-2; 11 positions agree with TRBD1. This CDR3 comprises 18 residues. Per germline, CDR1 MNHEY and CDR2 SVGEGT. The V and J ends lost 5 bases and 5 bases, in that order; junction bases with no gene match: 16. The CDR3 loop is CASSTGQGAGRRLYGYTF. In DNA, the CDR3 is TGTGCCAGCAGTACAGGACAGGGGGCTGGTCGACGTTTATATGGCTACACCTTC.

The chain has TRBV13 and TRBJ2-2; possibly TRBD2 for D (6 bases). Between the trimmed V and J ends, which lost 5 bases and 4 bases, there was a span of 11 bases. Germline values: CDR1 PRHDT, CDR2 FYEKMQ (reference sequence). The length of the CDR3 is 14 residues. CDR3 nucleotides: TGTGCCAGCAGCAGAGGGACTCCCACCGGGGAGCTGTTTTTT. Amino acid sequence: CASSRGTPTGELFF.

This chain joins TRBV2 and TRBJ1-6; TRBD1 is a possible D gene (6 bases). Germline CDR1 is SNHLY and CDR2 is FYNNEI. The CDR3 contains 16 residues. V was trimmed by 6 bases and J by 8 bases, leaving 20 bases between them. The CDR3, as DNA: TGTGCCAGCAGCCCAAACCACGGCGGGGGGCATTCACCCCTCCACTTT. Translation gives CASSPNHGGGHSPLHF.

This chain uses TRBV11-1 with TRBJ1-1; TRBD1 agrees at 7 bases. This CDR3 region has 16 residues. V shed 1 base and J 6 bases; nucleotides not matched to a gene: 11. Germline V gene lookup returns CDR1 SGHAT and CDR2 FQDESV (reference sequence). CDR3 loop: CASSLGLTGALSEAFF. CDR3 in DNA: TGTGCCAGCAGCTTAGGCCTAACAGGGGCGCTGTCTGAAGCTTTCTTT.

The chain recombines TRBV20-1 with TRBJ2-5; the D gene is possibly TRBD1 (5 bases). The length of the CDR3 is 11 residues. V lost 3 bases and J 9 bases, leaving 11 bases between the germline ends. Germline V lookup: CDR1 DFQATT, CDR2 SNEGSKA (reference sequence). CDR3 loop: CSARLQGSQYF. The DNA for the CDR3 is TGCAGTGCTAGGCTTCAGGGCTCCCAGTACTTC.

The V call is TRBV29-1, the J call TRBJ2-1; D not resolved. V was cut by 3 bases and J by 10 bases, with 7 bases left in between. The CDR3 sequence is 10 residues long. Germline lookup yields CDR1 SQVTM and CDR2 ANQGSEA. The CDR3 nucleotides are TGCAGCGTTGAGGTCGGGGAGCAGTTCTTC. This encodes CSVEVGEQFF.

This clone occurred a few times. V is TRBV5-4 and J is TRBJ2-4, with 7 bases lining up with TRBD2. Germline V gene sequence: CDR1 SGHNT, CDR2 YYREEE (reference sequence). V lost 4 bases and J lost 8; bases outside the gene matches: 9. The CDR3 covers 14 residues. The CDR3 DNA reads TGTGCCAGCAGCATTGGACTAGATCAAGACATTCAGTACTTC. Residues: CASSIGLDQDIQYF.

This chain links TRBV3-1 (or the pseudogene TRBV3-2) with TRBJ2-1, with a tentative D call TRBD2 (7 bases). V lost 0 bases and J lost 5, with 14 bases in between. Germline loops: CDR1 LGHDT, CDR2 YNNKEL (reference sequence). The CDR3 is 16 amino acids. In DNA form, the CDR3 reads TGTGCCAGCAGCCAAGAGGGAGGGGGAAGTAACAATGAGCAGTTCTTC. It is translated as CASSQEGGGSNNEQFF.

The rearrangement links TRBV7-2 to TRBJ1-1; no clear D gene. CDR3 length: 14 residues. V lost 5 bases to trimming and J lost 0 bases, with 10 bases between them. From germline, CDR1 is SGHTA and CDR2 FQGNSA. The CDR3 sequence is CASSPTVLNTEAFF. DNA of the CDR3: TGTGCCAGCAGCCCCACGGTCTTGAACACTGAAGCTTTCTTT.

The chain uses TRBV10-3 and TRBJ2-2, with D maybe TRBD2 (5 bases). The CDR3 has 17 amino acids. Deletions cut 3 bases from V and 6 bases from J, with 20 bases between. CDR1 is ENHRY, CDR2 SYGVKD, per germline. CDR3 in DNA: TGTGCCATCAGTGAAGGGCATAGGGCTAGCAGTTCCGGGGAGCTGTTTTTT. It is translated as CAISEGHRASSSGELFF.

This chain joins TRBV19 and TRBJ1-2, with 7 bases lining up with TRBD1. J gave up 1 base and V 6 bases, and 8 bases lay outside the gene matches. Germline CDR1 is LNHDA and CDR2 is SQIVND (reference sequence). The CDR3 loop spans 15 amino acids. CDR3 in DNA: TGTGCCAGTAGACCCGGGACAGCGTATAACTATGGCTACACCTTC. Its translation is CASRPGTAYNYGYTF. Full variable domain (remainder filled in from reference TRBV19 and TRBJ1-2): DGGITQSPKYLFRKEGQNVTLSCEQNLNHDAMYWYRQDPGQGLRLIYYSQIVNDFQKGDIAEGYSVSREKKESFPLTVTSAQKNPTAFYLCASRPGTAYNYGYTFGSGTRLTVV.

The CDR3: CATQSAHIAGGVETQYF. The CDR3 bases are TGTGCCACCCAATCGGCGCATATAGCGGGAGGGGTAGAGACCCAGTACTTC. This chain uses TRBV19 with TRBJ2-5; 11 bases match TRBD2. Germline CDR1 and CDR2: LNHDA and SQIVND (reference sequence). V shed 10 bases and J 4 bases; nucleotides not matched to a gene: 17. This CDR3 comprises 17 residues.

This clone was seen once. V is TRBV2 and J is TRBJ2-7, with 10 bases lining up with TRBD2. CDR1 and CDR2 (germline): SNHLY, FYNNEI. This CDR3 contains 14 residues. V lost 7 bases and J lost 0; bases outside the gene matches: 3. This chain's CDR3 is CASKASGSSYEQYV. CDR3 nucleotide sequence: TGTGCCAGCAAGGCTAGCGGGAGCTCCTACGAGCAGTACGTC.

This chain connects TRBV9 to TRBJ1-2; TRBD1 matches 11 bases. CDR3 size: 16 residues. Germline V CDR1 and CDR2: SGDLS, YYNGEE. Losses at the gene ends were 1 base for V and 3 bases for J; bases not matched to a gene: 5. In DNA form, the CDR3 reads TGTGCCAGCAGCGTATACCGGACAGGGGGCGACTATGGCTACACCTTC. Its translation is CASSVYRTGGDYGYTF.

V usage is TRBV4-3 and J usage is TRBJ2-2; weak D call: TRBD2 (6 bases). In germline, CDR1 is LGHNA, CDR2 YSLEER. The CDR3 has 16 residues. V was cut by 3 bases and J by 2 bases, with 13 bases left in between. CDR3 protein: CASSHVTGTNTGELFF. CDR3 in DNA: TGCGCCAGCAGCCATGTGACCGGGACTAACACCGGGGAGCTGTTTTTT.

The chain couples TRBV5-4 to TRBJ2-3; TRBD2 is a possible D gene (6 bases). Germline values: CDR1 SGHNT, CDR2 YYREEE (reference sequence). V shed 6 bases and J shed 3 bases, with 14 bases lying between them. This CDR3 has 14 amino acids. In DNA form, the CDR3 reads TGTGCCAGCACGGGGAAGGGGAGGACAGATACGCAGTATTTT. Its translation is CASTGKGRTDTQYF.

This chain connects TRBV7-8 to TRBJ1-6, with 7 positions matching TRBD1. The CDR3 consists of 14 residues. Germline CDR1 SGHVS, CDR2 FQNEAQ. The ends lost 3 bases at V and 9 bases at J; junction bases unmatched: 5. CDR3 residues: CASSFQGVGSPLHF. CDR3 coding DNA: TGTGCCAGCAGCTTCCAGGGGGTGGGTTCACCCCTCCACTTT. The full variable domain, with the rest looked up from reference TRBV7-8 and TRBJ1-6, is GAGVSQSPRYKVAKRGQDVALRCDPISGHVSLFWYQQALGQGPEFLTYFQNEAQLDKSGLPSDRFFAERPEGSVSTLKIQRTQQEDSAVYLCASSFQGVGSPLHFGNGTRLTVT.

Written as DNA, the CDR3 is TGTGCCAGCAGCTTAGGGAGAGTGAATACGCAGTATTTT. This encodes CASSLGRVNTQYF. The chain is built from TRBV7-2 and TRBJ2-3; no clear D gene. Germline CDR1 SGHTA, CDR2 FQGNSA. V was pared by 1 base and J by 7 bases, with 9 bases between. CDR3 size: 13 residues.

The chain couples TRBV3-1 (or the pseudogene TRBV3-2) to TRBJ1-1; no clear D. V lost 4 bases, J lost 3 bases, and 9 bases lay in between. CDR1 and CDR2 (germline): LGHDT, YNNKEL (reference sequence). The CDR3 covers 13 residues. The CDR3, as DNA: TGTGCCAGCAGCCCCAGGCAGGACACTGAAGCTTTCTTT. This translates into CASSPRQDTEAFF.

The chain is built from TRBV3-1 (or the pseudogene TRBV3-2) and TRBJ2-5; TRBD2 might be the D (5 bases). The CDR3 runs 14 residues. In germline, CDR1 is LGHDT, CDR2 YNNKEL (reference sequence). Trimming removed 4 bases at V and 2 bases at J, with 11 bases between. This chain's CDR3 is CASSPAAGQETQYF. CDR3 in DNA: TGTGCCAGCAGCCCAGCCGCGGGTCAAGAGACCCAGTACTTC.

This clone is medium-sized within its sample. This specimen includes other DNA sequences encoding the same CDR3. The chain carries TRBV25-1 and TRBJ1-3; no definite D call. The CDR3 loop spans 14 amino acids. The V end lost 2 bases, the J end lost 0 bases, and 5 bases lay between the germline ends. From germline, CDR1 is MGHDK and CDR2 SYGVNS. CDR3 nucleotides: TGTGCCAGCAGTGAAGAGCGCTCTGGAAACACCATATATTTT. Its translation is CASSEERSGNTIYF.

This clone was seen just once. This chain links TRBV10-3 with TRBJ1-4, with 9 nucleotides matching TRBD1. This CDR3 is built from 14 residues. The ends lost 10 bases at V and 8 bases at J; junction bases unmatched: 11. CDR1 is ENHRY and CDR2 is SYGVKD in the germline V gene. The CDR3 DNA sequence: TGTGCCACCTCGACAGGGGGGAAAAGCGAAAAACTGTTTTTT. It is translated as CATSTGGKSEKLFF.